The sequence of this T cell receptor (beta chain) was determined in a study of Graves' ophthalmopathy and Graves' hyperthyroidism. TCR beta CDR3 amplification used RNA transcripts. In the first round, RT-PCR was carried out with HTBI primers, and a multiplex PCR formed the second round. One entry per CDR3 protein, called by TCRdb with MiXCR from the multiplex PCR reads. The sample lists some 360,000 distinct CDR3 sequences, 15% to 20% occurring once. Stable hyperthyroidism meant no ophthalmopathy within 18 months of follow-up. As diagnostic evidence, clinical symptoms, serum thyroxine, TRAb, thyroid ultrasound and orbital computed tomography were relied upon. The authors isolated PBMCs from around 9.8 ml of fresh peripheral blood. This CDR3 is built from 15 residues. Trimming removed 1 base at V and 4 bases at J, with 14 bases between. This clonotype was counted many times.

This receptor was identified in an adult woman with stable Graves' hyperthyroidism. This rearrangement joins TRBV12-3 or TRBV12-4 to TRBJ2-7; weak D call: TRBD2 (5 bases). The sample consisted of peripheral blood. CDR3 sequence reads: CASSLGGSKTYEQYF. CDR3 DNA: TGTGCCAGCAGTTTAGGTGGGAGTAAGACATACGAGCAGTACTTC.